The present T cell receptor (beta chain) was sequenced within a study of blood T cell repertoires in COVID-19 (dated by TCRdb to about 2020). Looking at the study overall: Samples covering the acute and convalescent phases of COVID-19 were provided by collaborators in the United States, Italy and Spain. The material from the prospective study consisted of cDNA or gDNA derived from T cells, B-cell-depleted T cells, or PBMCs. Subjects who had been exposed to COVID-19, were actively infected with it, or had recovered from it provided the deeply sampled blood TCRbeta repertoires that made up the dataset. The repertoires were released in a freely available public database intended as a resource for research on the immune response to SARS-CoV-2. Samples were obtained from the ongoing ImmuneRACE study (first 160 participants) and from about 1,300 subjects provided by 6 global collaborators. Sample metadata almost always included a de-identified subject ID, COVID-19 status, age in years and sex. HLA class I and class II types, where available, came from metadata supplied by the sample provider rather than from assay-based typing. Study-level results and caveats: Clinical and demographic metadata were provided uncurated, with the amount varying by source and participant.

Participants in the prospective study were enrolled through a virtual design, were aged 18 to 89 years, and lived in approximately 24 United States geographic areas. To assign participants to cohorts, the prospective study relied on clinical history that participants themselves reported in a screening survey and a study questionnaire. For ImmuneRACE Cohort 3, a participant was defined as recovered based on two consecutive negative NP/OP PCR tests, clearance by a healthcare professional, or resolution of symptoms. Mobile phlebotomists in the prospective study collected whole blood, serum and a nasopharyngeal or oropharyngeal swab from every participant. Participants in the prospective study had the option to provide additional blood draws and questionnaires over a roughly 2-month period. Before DNA extraction, blood samples from the prospective study were shipped at room temperature or frozen. V was cut back by 0 bases and J by 1 base, leaving a gap of 7 bases between them. The germline V gene gives CDR1 as SGHRS and CDR2 as YFSETQ. Including cysteine and phenylalanine, the CDR3 has 14 amino acids. Only the CDR3 region is kept as DNA, spanning 42 bases read in frame from base 1.

Concerning this clone: No antigen is known for it. The sample holds no much larger clone one base away, and base qualities are not on file.

TCRbeta CDR3 regions were amplified from genomic DNA using the immunoSEQ Assay, a bias-controlled multiplex PCR. Per the authors' processing: Nucleated cell counts per sample were estimated from amplification of reference gene primers within the assay. To quantify the absolute abundance of each unique TCRbeta CDR3 rearrangement, sequence reads were collapsed and filtered. For each sample, productive Simpson clonality was calculated as the square root of Simpson's diversity index over productive rearrangements. This is the immuneACCESS table as TCRdb keeps it, with only in-frame sequences that have V and J called. A part of the clones is gone; compared with another copy, unresolved V genes explain less than half, and the rest is unexplained. That table furnishes V, J and clone size, whereas the DNA furnished D and trimming. The sample contains approximately 260,000 clones, 75% to 95% of them found a single time. The top ten constitute approximately 1.9% of the sample.

Input material: PBMCs or T cells enriched from blood (not recorded which). The origin of this receptor is a woman younger than 30 who had recovered from COVID-19. This chain is built from TRBV5-1 and TRBJ1-2; 5 matching bases give a weak D call of TRBD1. The DNA is as follows: TGCGCCAGCAGCTTGGTCGACAGTAACTATGGCTACACCTTC. Its coded protein is CASSLVDSNYGYTF.